Listed below are T cell receptor beta chains from one sample, sequenced in a study of cytomegalovirus exposure and HLA in healthy donors. Profiling relied on immunoSEQ multiplex PCR, and the TCRdb table lists in-frame clones only, not all of them. The sample contains 160,000 or so clones, roughly 80% of which appear only once. The sample consisted of PBMCs. The receptors originated from a man aged 50 or older in good health and CMV-seropositive. The CDR3 runs from the conserved cysteine through the conserved F or W. The D gene is left open where the match is weak. The size entry is marked missing in some rows and otherwise reads once, few, many or a size class.

clone_size	v_call	j_call	d_call	cdr3_aa	cdr3_nt
NA	TRBV5-1	TRBJ1-1	NA	CASSWRGGNTEAFF	TGCGCCAGCTCCTGGCGGGGAGGGAACACTGAAGCTTTCTTT
NA	TRBV29-1	TRBJ1-4	NA	CSVDQGFGEKLFF	TGCAGCGTGGACCAGGGTTTTGGGGAAAAACTGTTTTTT
NA	TRBV28	TRBJ1-4	TRBD1	CASSRTGANEKLFF	TGTGCCAGCAGCCGGACAGGGGCTAATGAAAAACTGTTTTTT
NA	TRBV19	TRBJ2-1	NA	CASSIRFF	TGTGCCAGTAGTATTCGGTTCTTC
few	TRBV7-2	TRBJ1-5	NA	CASSPGQSSNQPQHF	TGTGCCAGCAGCCCCGGACAGAGTAGCAATCAGCCCCAGCATTTT
NA	TRBV30	TRBJ1-2	NA	CAWSPLEGYTF	TGTGCCTGGAGTCCCTTAGAAGGCTACACCTTC
NA	TRBV6-6	TRBJ2-7	NA	CASSYGQSRSNEQYF	TGTGCCAGCAGTTACGGGCAGTCCCGGTCCAACGAGCAGTACTTC
NA	TRBV6-5	TRBJ2-3	TRBD2	CASSYSSRGGTDTQYF	TGTGCCAGCAGTTACTCGAGCCGGGGGGGCACAGATACGCAGTATTTT
NA	TRBV7-6	TRBJ1-6	NA	CASSPLGLQGRTYNSPLHF	TGTGCCAGCAGCCCCCTTGGATTACAGGGACGGACTTATAATTCACCCCTCCACTTT
NA	TRBV2	TRBJ2-7	NA	CASSAPPAYEQYF	TGTGCCAGCAGCGCCCCTCCAGCCTACGAGCAGTACTTC
NA	TRBV2	TRBJ2-7	TRBD1	CASSQRQGSYEQYF	TGTGCCAGCAGCCAGAGACAGGGTTCCTACGAGCAGTACTTC
NA	TRBV7-2	TRBJ1-3	NA	CASSPLNSGNTIYF	TGTGCCAGCAGCCCACTGAACTCTGGAAACACCATATATTTT
NA	TRBV12-5	TRBJ2-7	NA	CASGRDEQYF	TGTGCTAGTGGGAGGGACGAGCAGTACTTC
few	TRBV5-6	TRBJ1-5	NA	CASSLALGGLQPQHF	TGTGCCAGCAGCTTGGCTCTCGGGGGGCTTCAGCCCCAGCATTTT
once	TRBV7-9	TRBJ2-7	TRBD1	CASSLATRTGGGYEQYF	TGTGCCAGCAGCTTAGCTACCCGGACAGGGGGCGGCTACGAGCAGTACTTC
NA	TRBV5-1	TRBJ2-1	TRBD1	CASSLDRGSYNEQFF	TGCGCCAGCAGCCTAGACAGGGGATCCTACAATGAGCAGTTCTTC